The count of the clone carrying this T cell receptor beta chain is one. Authors' analysis steps: Amplification from reference gene primers served as the basis for estimated nucleated cell counts. Sequencing used immunoSEQ multiplex PCR; TCRdb keeps in-frame clones, though not all of them. V, J and clone size are taken as reported in that table, and D and trimming were inferred from the DNA itself. The sample consists of about 140,000 clones, roughly 80% of them appearing once. V lost 1 base and J 7 bases, leaving 13 bases between the germline ends. The CDR3 has 14 residues. The germline V gene has CDR1 SGHVS and CDR2 FQNEAQ. This sample was included in a study of blood T cell repertoires in COVID-19. Across the whole study: PBMCs, B-cell-depleted T cells, or T cells were the source of the cDNA or gDNA that made up the material.

This clonotype was obtained from a woman over 75 with acute or convalescent COVID-19. The rearrangement joins TRBV7-8 to TRBJ1-2; perhaps TRBD1 as D (5 bases). The sequenced sample consisted of peripheral blood. The chain's CDR3 is CASSLGVGGVGYTF. In nucleotides, the CDR3 is TGTGCCAGCAGCTTAGGGGTCGGAGGGGTTGGCTACACCTTC.